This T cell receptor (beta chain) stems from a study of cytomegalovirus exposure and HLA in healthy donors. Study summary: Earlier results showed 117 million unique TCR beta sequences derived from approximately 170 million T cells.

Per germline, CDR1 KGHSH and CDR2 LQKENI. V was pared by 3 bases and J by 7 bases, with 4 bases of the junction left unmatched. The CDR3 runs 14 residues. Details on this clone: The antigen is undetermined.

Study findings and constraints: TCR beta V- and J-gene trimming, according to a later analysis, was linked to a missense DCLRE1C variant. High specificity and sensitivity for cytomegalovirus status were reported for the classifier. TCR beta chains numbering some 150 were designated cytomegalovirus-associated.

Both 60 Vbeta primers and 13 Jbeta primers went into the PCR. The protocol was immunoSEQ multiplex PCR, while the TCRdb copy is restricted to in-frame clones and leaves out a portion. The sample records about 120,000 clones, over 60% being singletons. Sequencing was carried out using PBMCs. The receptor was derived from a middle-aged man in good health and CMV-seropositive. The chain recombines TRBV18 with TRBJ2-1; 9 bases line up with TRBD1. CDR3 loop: CASSPGQGPNEQFF. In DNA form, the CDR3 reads TGTGCCAGCTCACCGGGACAGGGTCCGAATGAGCAGTTCTTC. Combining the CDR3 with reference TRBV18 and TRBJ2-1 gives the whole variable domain NAGVMQNPRHLVRRRGQEARLRCSPMKGHSHVYWYRQLPEEGLKFMVYLQKENIIDESGMPKERFSAEFPKEGPSILRIQQVVRGDSAAYFCASSPGQGPNEQFFGPGTRLTVL.